The 31 T cell receptor beta chains listed next were all sequenced from one sample in a study of blood T cell repertoires in COVID-19. Measured with immunoSEQ multiplex PCR; TCRdb has only the in-frame clones, and not every one. The sample consists of about 270,000 clones, 88% of them appearing once. Sequenced sample: PBMCs or T cells enriched from blood (not recorded which). Every receptor here comes from a woman aged 50 to 60 who had recovered from COVID-19.

This clone was seen only a few times. The CDR3, as DNA: TGTGCCAGCTCTCGGACAGAGGGGGAAAAACTGTTTTTT. Translating gives CASSRTEGEKLFF. This sequence joins TRBV18 and TRBJ1-4, with D possibly matching TRBD1 (6 bases). This CDR3 is 13 amino acids long. Germline CDR1 KGHSH, CDR2 LQKENI. V was cut by 6 bases and J by 8 bases, with 13 bases left in between.

The chain links TRBV5-1 to TRBJ1-1; TRBD1 aligns across 7 bases. Germline CDR1 SGHRS, CDR2 YFSETQ. The CDR3 sequence is 13 residues long. Trimming at V came to 4 bases and at J to 3 bases, leaving 3 bases not matched to a gene. CDR3 residues: CASSPGQDTEAFF. CDR3 nucleotides: TGCGCCAGCAGCCCCGGACAGGACACTGAAGCTTTCTTT.

This rearrangement joins TRBV5-5 to TRBJ2-1; the D gene is possibly TRBD2 (6 bases). The V gene lost 4 bases and the J gene lost 12 bases, with 20 bases spanning the gap. This CDR3 spans 14 amino acids. Germline lookup yields CDR1 SGHKS and CDR2 YYEKEE (reference sequence). The CDR3: CASSGRPGPSVQFF. CDR3 DNA sequence: TGTGCCAGCAGCGGGAGGCCGGGGCCATCGGTGCAGTTCTTC.

The rearrangement joins TRBV7-9 to TRBJ2-1, with 10 bases fitting TRBD2. Germline values: CDR1 SEHNR, CDR2 FQNEAQ (reference sequence). The CDR3 runs to 15 residues. V shed 6 bases and J 3 bases; nucleotides not matched to a gene: 5. The CDR3 nucleotides are TGTGCCAGCAGGACAGCGGGAGGGGACTACAATGAGCAGTTCTTC. As protein: CASRTAGGDYNEQFF.

This chain links TRBV7-2 with TRBJ2-1; TRBD1 matches 8 bases. This CDR3 has 14 residues. The J segment lost 5 bases and the V segment lost 6 bases, leaving 6 bases of the junction unmatched. Germline CDR1 is SGHTA and CDR2 is FQGNSA. CDR3 protein: CASSPGTGNNEQFF. The CDR3 region has the DNA TGTGCCAGCAGTCCCGGGACAGGTAACAATGAGCAGTTCTTC.

The chain employs TRBV10-3 and TRBJ1-5; 9 bases match TRBD1. The junction had 4 bases not matched to a gene; V was cut back by 4 bases and J by 6 bases. There are 14 residues in the CDR3. The germline V gene encodes CDR1 ENHRY and CDR2 SYGVKD. CDR3: CAISGGQGGQPQHF. CDR3 sequence (DNA): TGTGCCATCAGTGGGGGACAGGGAGGTCAGCCCCAGCATTTT.

V gene TRBV28 combines with J gene TRBJ1-1; the match to TRBD1 covers 7 bases. Germline loops: CDR1 MDHEN, CDR2 SYDVKM. The V gene end was trimmed by 1 base and the J gene end by 1 base; junction bases not matched to a gene: 3. The CDR3 runs to 15 residues. Written as DNA, the CDR3 is TGTGCCAGCAGTTTATATCGGGACAGGAACACTGAAGCTTTCTTT. Translated: CASSLYRDRNTEAFF.

The V and J genes are TRBV27 and TRBJ1-1, with 7 nucleotides matching TRBD1. This CDR3 is 16 amino acids long. In germline, CDR1 is MNHEY, CDR2 SMNVEV (reference sequence). Losses at the gene ends were 2 bases for V and 5 bases for J; bases not matched to a gene: 11. The CDR3 DNA is TGTGCCAGCAGTTTAAGAAGGGGGCTGGTCAAGACTGAAGCTTTCTTT. Amino acid sequence: CASSLRRGLVKTEAFF.

This sequence joins TRBV5-5 and TRBJ2-1, with TRBD1 as a possible D gene (5 bases). CDR1 and CDR2 (germline): SGHKS, YYEKEE (reference sequence). Trimming shortened V by 5 bases and J by 0 bases, and 12 bases separated the two germline ends. This CDR3 contains 15 residues. Written as DNA, the CDR3 is TGTGCCAGCAGTTGGGGCAGAAGCTCCTACAATGAGCAGTTCTTC. Its protein product is CASSWGRSSYNEQFF.

This rearrangement joins TRBV12-3 or TRBV12-4 to TRBJ1-4; no clear D gene. V was pared by 6 bases and J by 4 bases, with 9 bases between. This CDR3 spans 13 amino acids. The CDR3: CASSRRSNEKLFF. The DNA for the CDR3 is TGTGCCAGCAGCCGTCGGAGTAATGAAAAACTGTTTTTT.

The rearrangement uses TRBV2 and TRBJ2-1; tentatively, D is TRBD1 (5 bases). Germline assignment: CDR1 SNHLY and CDR2 FYNNEI. The CDR3 loop spans 15 amino acids. Deletions cut 9 bases from V and 2 bases from J, with 17 bases between. As DNA, the CDR3 is TGTGCCAGGACGGAGCATCCAGGGCCCTACAATGAGCAGTTCTTC. Its protein product is CARTEHPGPYNEQFF.

The chain recombines TRBV28 with TRBJ2-7, with 7 bases lining up with TRBD1. The trim removed 3 bases at V and 4 bases at J, leaving 6 bases unmatched. The CDR3 covers 14 residues. The germline V gene encodes CDR1 MDHEN and CDR2 SYDVKM. CDR3 nucleotide sequence: TGTGCCAGCAGTTTCGAGGACAGGTTATACGAGCAGTACTTC. Translating it yields CASSFEDRLYEQYF.

The chain recombines TRBV7-8 with TRBJ2-1; unclear D gene. Germline values: CDR1 SGHVS, CDR2 FQNEAQ. The CDR3 is 12 residues long. Between the trimmed V and J ends, which lost 5 bases and 6 bases, there was a span of 8 bases. CDR3 sequence: CASSLRVNEQFF. The CDR3 bases are TGTGCCAGCAGCCTGAGAGTCAATGAGCAGTTCTTC.

The chain combines TRBV28 with TRBJ2-7, with a tentative D call TRBD2 (6 bases). With 3 bases removed from V and 2 bases from J, the gap between germline ends came to 17 bases. Germline V CDR1 and CDR2: MDHEN, SYDVKM. This CDR3 contains 16 residues. CDR3: CASSFNLAYLTYEQYF. The CDR3 nucleotides are TGTGCCAGCAGTTTCAACCTAGCGTACCTGACCTACGAGCAGTACTTC.

The chain uses TRBV6-2 or TRBV6-3 and TRBJ1-5, with 7 bases matching TRBD1. V was pared by 5 bases and J by 2 bases, with 12 bases of the junction left unmatched. Germline CDR1 reads MNHEY; CDR2 reads SVGEGT. The CDR3 length is 17 residues. Here the CDR3 reads CASSKFTGASGNQPQHF. The CDR3, as DNA: TGTGCCAGCAGTAAATTCACAGGGGCCTCGGGCAATCAGCCCCAGCATTTT.

The chain couples TRBV28 to TRBJ1-1; D may be TRBD1 (5 bases). The germline gives CDR1 MDHEN, CDR2 SYDVKM. V was pared by 5 bases and J by 4 bases, with 17 bases between. The CDR3 has 15 amino acids. The CDR3 nucleotides are TGTGCCAGCAGTCTTCGTCGGGGGATGAGCACTGAAGCTTTCTTT. Translated, it gives CASSLRRGMSTEAFF. Combining the CDR3 with reference TRBV28 and TRBJ1-1 gives the whole variable domain DVKVTQSSRYLVKRTGEKVFLECVQDMDHENMFWYRQDPGLGLRLIYFSYDVKMKEKGDIPEGYSVSREKKERFSLILESASTNQTSMYLCASSLRRGMSTEAFFGQGTRLTVV.

The genes are TRBV5-1 and TRBJ2-5, with a tentative D call TRBD1 (5 bases). Germline V gene lookup returns CDR1 SGHRS and CDR2 YFSETQ. This CDR3 spans 14 amino acids. The V end lost 2 bases, the J end lost 1 base, and 9 bases lay between the germline ends. Written as DNA, the CDR3 is TGCGCCAGCAGCTTTTCGACAGTCCAAGAGACCCAGTACTTC. It specifies CASSFSTVQETQYF.

The chain recombines TRBV9 with TRBJ1-4; D possibly corresponds to TRBD1 (6 bases). This CDR3 is 17 amino acids long. Germline V gene lookup returns CDR1 SGDLS and CDR2 YYNGEE. The V end lost 7 bases, the J end lost 0 bases, and 19 bases lay between the germline ends. The CDR3 sequence: CASGGAAPIATNEKLFF. CDR3 bases: TGTGCCAGCGGGGGGGCAGCGCCCATAGCAACTAATGAAAAACTGTTTTTT.

This clone was seen more than once but under ten times. The rearrangement links TRBV29-1 to TRBJ1-1, with D hard to call. The V end lost 4 bases, the J end lost 7 bases, and 10 bases lay between the germline ends. The CDR3 sequence is 11 residues long. The V gene's germline CDR1 is SQVTM and CDR2 ANQGSEA. The CDR3 DNA follows: TGCAGCGTTGGCGAGGGCGGTGAAGCTTTCTTT. Its translation: CSVGEGGEAFF.

J is TRBJ2-7 and V is TRBV20-1, with TRBD1 identical over 8 bases. The CDR3 consists of 14 residues. The germline V gene encodes CDR1 DFQATT and CDR2 SNEGSKA (reference sequence). V lost 3 bases, J lost 6 bases, and 10 bases stayed unmatched. The CDR3 region has the DNA TGCAGTGCTAGTCTCAACAGGGGGATAGGCGAGCAGTACTTC. Its protein is CSASLNRGIGEQYF.

This sequence joins TRBV28 and TRBJ1-5, with D possibly TRBD1 on 5 matching bases. V was cut by 8 bases and J by 9 bases, with 14 bases left in between. CDR3 size: 12 residues. CDR1 is MDHEN, CDR2 SYDVKM, per germline. CDR3 in DNA: TGTGCCAGCGCCCCAGGGTATCCGCCCCAGCATTTT. Protein product: CASAPGYPPQHF.

The chain joins TRBV5-4 to TRBJ2-6; D gene ambiguous. The CDR3 has 15 residues. Trimming took 7 bases from V and 1 from J, leaving 12 bases between them. Germline V lookup: CDR1 SGHNT, CDR2 YYREEE (reference sequence). CDR3 in DNA: TGTGCCAGCGGATCGACGGGTTCTGGGGCCAACGTCCTGACTTTC. It codes for CASGSTGSGANVLTF.

The chain is built from TRBV2 and TRBJ2-6; 9 bases are a match to TRBD1. There are 16 residues in the CDR3. CDR1 and CDR2 from the germline V gene are SNHLY and FYNNEI. Losses at the gene ends were 6 bases for V and 4 bases for J; bases not matched to a gene: 7. The CDR3 region is CASRLTGGNGANVLTF. CDR3 DNA: TGTGCCAGCAGACTGACAGGGGGGAACGGGGCCAACGTCCTGACTTTC. Filled out from reference TRBV2 and TRBJ2-6, the complete variable domain reads EPEVTQTPSHQVTQMGQEVILRCVPISNHLYFYWYRQILGQKVEFLVSFYNNEISEKSEIFDDQFSVERPDGSNFTLKIRSTKLEDSAMYFCASRLTGGNGANVLTFGAGSRLTVL.

The chain is built from TRBV4-3 and TRBJ1-5, with no clear D. The CDR3 is made up of 15 amino acids. V was pared by 3 bases and J by 2 bases, with 11 bases between. Germline values: CDR1 LGHNA, CDR2 YSLEER. The CDR3 here is CASSQVVSGNQPQHF. The CDR3 DNA reads as TGCGCCAGCAGCCAGGTCGTATCAGGCAATCAGCCCCAGCATTTT.

The chain employs TRBV14 and TRBJ1-1; a possible D gene is TRBD1 (5 bases). CDR3 length: 14 residues. Deletions cut 3 bases from V and 5 bases from J, with 13 bases between. CDR1 SGHDN and CDR2 FVKESK come from the germline V gene. The CDR3 protein is CASSQQGYRTEAFF. The CDR3 DNA sequence: TGTGCCAGCAGCCAGCAGGGCTACCGTACTGAAGCTTTCTTT.

The genes are TRBV15 and TRBJ1-1; D remains ambiguous. Germline V lookup: CDR1 LNHNV, CDR2 YYDKDF (reference sequence). The V and J ends lost 3 bases and 0 bases respectively, with 5 bases between them. The CDR3 is 13 amino acids. CDR3 region: CATSSVMNTEAFF. The CDR3 DNA reads TGTGCCACCAGCAGCGTAATGAACACTGAAGCTTTCTTT.

Concerning this clone: Other DNA variants within this sample encode the same CDR3. The chain combines TRBV7-2 with TRBJ2-5; 14 bases map to TRBD2. Per the germline V gene, CDR1 is SGHTA and CDR2 is FQGNSA. J lost 1 base, V lost 4 bases, and 5 bases had no gene match. This CDR3 region has 17 residues. The DNA of the CDR3 is TGTGCCAGCAGCTCAGGACTAGCGGGAGGACTCCAAGAGACCCAGTACTTC. Translating it yields CASSSGLAGGLQETQYF.

This rearrangement joins TRBV7-3 to TRBJ2-3; 8 bases agree with TRBD2. Per the germline V gene, CDR1 is SGHTA and CDR2 is FQGTGA. This CDR3 region has 15 residues. V lost 5 bases to trimming and J lost 6 bases; unmatched junction nucleotides: 10. The CDR3 coding sequence is TGTGCCAGCAGCCCGGGGGGGAGTTTGTTGGATACGCAGTATTTT. Residues: CASSPGGSLLDTQYF.

This clone was counted only a few times. The chain couples TRBV27 to TRBJ1-2, with 7 bases identical to TRBD1. V was clipped by 6 bases and J by 7 bases; unmatched bases: 14. The CDR3 spans 15 residues. Per the germline V gene, CDR1 is MNHEY and CDR2 is SMNVEV (reference sequence). The CDR3 region is CASSSTTGFDVGYTF. Here the CDR3 DNA reads TGTGCCAGCAGCTCAACGACAGGGTTTGATGTTGGCTACACCTTC.

The rearrangement uses TRBV7-3 and TRBJ2-7; possibly TRBD2 for D (6 bases). CDR3 size: 13 residues. In germline, CDR1 is SGHTA, CDR2 FQGTGA. Trimming left V 4 bases short and J 6 bases short, with 13 bases between. The CDR3, as DNA: TGTGCCAGCAGCTCGTCGGGGGAGGCCGAGCAGTACTTC. Its translation: CASSSSGEAEQYF.

The chain is built from TRBV18 and TRBJ2-5, with 7 bases identical to TRBD2. Germline-derived CDR1 and CDR2 are KGHSH and LQKENI. The CDR3 has 15 amino acids. V gave up 6 bases and J gave up 4 bases; unmatched junction bases: 11. The chain's CDR3 is CASSPNGRGRETQYF. In DNA form, the CDR3 reads TGTGCCAGCTCGCCGAACGGGCGCGGGAGAGAGACCCAGTACTTC.